Given below is one TCR beta chain in context. The germline gene is not matched at one end of the junction; a read error may be the cause. This record comes from a study of neurological immune-mediated disorders. Time point of the sample: longitudinal time-point 1 (baseline). The CDR3 contains 15 residues. Germline V gene sequence: CDR1 DFQATT, CDR2 SNEGSKA (reference sequence). TCRdb analysed the 5' RACE reads with MiXCR anew, one entry per CDR3 protein. The sample holds about 71,000 distinct CDR3 sequences, 10% seen once. The sequence was collected from a man aged 30-40 years in good health. The chain has TRBV20-1 and TRBJ2-1; tentatively, D is TRBD2 (5 bases). The material sequenced was PBMCs. The CDR3 region has the DNA TGTAGTTTTAAAGGTAGCGCAAGCTCCTACAATGAGCAGTTCTTC. It yields the protein CSFKGSASSYNEQFF.